This T cell receptor beta chain originates from a study of T-cell reconstitution after alpha-beta-depleted transplantation in children. General study findings and limits: Surviving recipient T cells and thymic progenitors accounted for the high day-60 TCRbeta diversity observed in some patients. Fresh T-cell production supplied most of the T-cell counts and diversity seen one year after transplant. Reports say that about two months after transplant, the alpha-beta T cells came out of several hundred graft clones that had expanded.

CDR1 and CDR2 (germline): LNHNV, YYDKDF (reference sequence). Trimming pared 9 bases from V and 9 bases from J, leaving 15 bases between. CDR3 size: 12 residues. A TCRbeta library incorporating unique molecular identifiers was prepared. TCRdb re-derived calls from the PCR reads in MiXCR, one entry per CDR3 protein. The sample has about 120,000 distinct CDR3 sequences, about 23% seen once. A note on this clonotype: Its antigen is undetermined.

The sequence derives from a male patient aged 2-10 years who had a stem cell transplant for chronic granulomatous disease, so the T cells may come from the graft donor. The V gene is TRBV15, the J gene TRBJ2-1; no clear D gene. Sequencing used PBMCs, mostly from graft donor cells, obtained 180 days after TCRalphabeta/CD19-depleted stem cell transplant. CDR3 nucleotides: TGTGCCACGATTGGAGAGGACGGTGAGCAGTTCTTC. This codes for CATIGEDGEQFF.